A single TCR beta chain is shown here with its context. The target of this receptor is not known. Base qualities are not at hand, and no much larger clone is one base apart. TCRbeta CDR3 regions were amplified from genomic DNA by means of the immunoSEQ Assay, a bias-controlled multiplex PCR. The study's own analysis went as follows. The number of nucleated cells in each sample was estimated by amplification of reference gene primers within the assay. To quantify the absolute abundance of each unique TCRbeta CDR3 rearrangement, sequence reads were collapsed and filtered. Productive Simpson clonality was computed per sample as the square root of Simpson's diversity index over productive rearrangements. Drawn from immuneACCESS, this table holds only the in-frame rearrangements with V and J called that TCRdb kept. Clones are partly lost; checked studies trace under half to an unresolved V gene and leave the rest unexplained. D and trimming were read from the DNA, whereas the V and J calls and clone size are those reported in that table. The sample table shows some 31,000 clones, and about 85% are seen once. Clones ranked in the top ten supply about 14% of the sample.

Looking up the germline V gene yields CDR1 SQVTM and CDR2 ANQGSEA. The CDR3 spans 14 residues, from the cysteine through the phenylalanine. CDR3 DNA is the only sequence kept; it has 42 bases, read in frame from the first base. V is cut by 7 bases and J by 0 bases, and the space between the germline ends is 10 bases. Each collaborating institution followed its own protocols to collect whole blood in K2EDTA tubes. Collaborator samples were shipped for TCRbeta analysis as frozen whole blood, isolated PBMCs, or DNA extracted from either sample type. The sample originates from a study of blood T cell repertoires in COVID-19 (dated by TCRdb to about 2020). Turning to the overall study: The collaborator samples originated in the United States, Italy and Spain and spanned the acute and convalescent phases of COVID-19. The material from the prospective study consisted of cDNA or gDNA derived from T cells, B-cell-depleted T cells, or PBMCs. The dataset comprised deeply sampled blood TCRbeta repertoires from subjects exposed to, actively infected with, or recovered from COVID-19. The repertoires were released in a freely available public database intended as a resource for research on the immune response to SARS-CoV-2. The samples were drawn from the first 160 participants of the ongoing ImmuneRACE study and from 1,254 subjects provided by 6 global collaborators. A de-identified subject ID, COVID-19 status, age in years and sex were almost always included in the sample metadata. HLA class I and class II types, where available, came from metadata supplied by the sample provider rather than from assay-based typing. The paper as a whole reports these results and caveats: The quantity of clinical and demographic metadata differed by source and by participant and was supplied without curation.

Recombination linked TRBV29-1 to TRBJ2-6; TRBD2 is perhaps the D gene, given 5 matching bases. The receptor comes from a human donor with acute or convalescent COVID-19. The donor label of this sample is uncertain. Sequenced: peripheral blood. CDR3 reads: CSASGDSGANVLTF. Here is the DNA: TGCAGCGCCTCCGGGGACTCTGGGGCCAACGTCCTGACTTTC.